The present T cell receptor beta chain was sequenced within a study of blood T cell repertoires in COVID-19. Overall study context: Specimens from acute and convalescent COVID-19 originated in the United States, Italy and Spain.

J was trimmed by 3 bases and V by 1 base; bases with no gene match: 5. This CDR3 comprises 16 residues. Germline lookup yields CDR1 SGHRS and CDR2 YFSETQ. Study processing details: Estimated nucleated cell counts came from reference gene primer amplification. TCRdb keeps only in-frame clones here, not all; method: immunoSEQ multiplex PCR. V and J calls and clone size are copied from that table; D and trimming were computed from the DNA. This table holds around 190,000 clones, around 77% found once. This clonotype originated in a man between 65 and 85 years old with active or convalescent COVID-19. Sample: peripheral blood. The rearrangement links TRBV5-1 to TRBJ2-2; 8 bases are shared with TRBD2. CDR3 bases: TGCGCCAGCAGCTTGATCGGGACTAGTGACACCGGGGAGCTGTTTTTT. Translating gives CASSLIGTSDTGELFF.